These 27 T cell receptor beta chains came from one sample sequenced in a study of response to subunit inactivated influenza vaccine. A single record per CDR3 protein comes from TCRdb applying MiXCR to the RT-PCR reads. The sample shows about 620,000 distinct CDR3 sequences, roughly 12% of them seen only once. These data were also filed under a second study, of T cells expressing NK-cell markers. This second study says: The cDNA for TCR beta came from 5'RACE template switching with UMIs.

The material sequenced was PBMCs from blood, taken on the day of vaccination. The origin of the receptors is a man aged 50 to 59 who received an inactivated influenza vaccine.

The sample holds a few counts of this clonotype. The J gene is TRBJ2-7, the V gene TRBV20-1, with 10 bases identical to TRBD1. Germline CDR1 is DFQATT and CDR2 is SNEGSKA (reference sequence). The CDR3 sequence is 14 residues long. V shed 5 bases, J shed 5 bases, and the junction held 9 bases outside the gene matches. The CDR3 sequence: CSAPTWDRGHEQYF. The CDR3 nucleotides read TGCAGTGCTCCGACGTGGGACAGGGGCCACGAGCAGTACTTC.

V usage is TRBV4-2 and J usage is TRBJ1-6; D is possibly TRBD1 (6 bases). Germline V gene sequence: CDR1 LGHNA, CDR2 YNFKEQ. The CDR3 is made up of 15 amino acids. V gave up 0 bases and J gave up 9 bases, with 12 bases separating them. CDR3 sequence reads: CASSQEPGASSPLHF. The DNA of the CDR3 is TGTGCCAGCAGCCAAGAGCCAGGGGCAAGTTCACCCCTCCACTTT.

This rearrangement joins TRBV20-1 to TRBJ1-6; no clear D gene. CDR3 length: 15 residues. The germline V gene encodes CDR1 DFQATT and CDR2 SNEGSKA (reference sequence). V was clipped by 1 base and J by 3 bases, with 10 bases between them. The CDR3 region is CSARGQTSYNSPLHF. For the CDR3, the DNA is TGCAGTGCTAGAGGCCAGACTAGCTATAATTCACCCCTCCACTTT.

This clonotype was recorded a few times. The rearrangement links TRBV5-1 to TRBJ1-1; 9 bases line up with TRBD1. In germline, CDR1 is SGHRS, CDR2 YFSETQ. This CDR3 spans 15 amino acids. V trimming: 3 bases; J trimming: 0 bases; junction bases outside the gene matches: 3. CDR3 loop: CASSSRTGVNTEAFF. The CDR3 nucleotides are TGCGCCAGCAGCTCAAGGACAGGGGTGAACACTGAAGCTTTCTTT.

This clonotype came up a few times. The chain employs TRBV29-1 and TRBJ2-1; D ambiguous. Deletions cut 6 bases from V and 0 bases from J, with 12 bases between. Germline CDR1 reads SQVTM; CDR2 reads ANQGSEA. CDR3 size: 14 residues. The CDR3 loop reads CSVAAIGSYNEQFF. The CDR3 nucleotides are TGCAGCGTGGCCGCCATAGGCTCCTACAATGAGCAGTTCTTC.

V usage is TRBV20-1 and J usage is TRBJ2-5, with D unclear. V lost 3 bases, J lost 3 bases, and 14 bases lay in between. Germline-derived CDR1 and CDR2 are DFQATT and SNEGSKA (reference sequence). CDR3 length equals 14 residues. The CDR3 nucleotides read TGCAGTGCTAGGCCGTCAGGACCCAAAGAGACCCAGTACTTC. Translating it yields CSARPSGPKETQYF.

This clonotype was seen a handful of times. The rearrangement uses TRBV15 and TRBJ2-2; TRBD1 matches 7 bases. The CDR3 extends over 15 amino acids. V shed 3 bases and J 7 bases; nucleotides not matched to a gene: 8. Germline V gives CDR1 LNHNV, CDR2 YYDKDF (reference sequence). CDR3 in DNA: TGTGCCACCAGCAGGGAGAGCCGGACAGGCGGGGAGCTGTTTTTT. Amino acid sequence: CATSRESRTGGELFF.

This clonotype has just a few counts. The V call is TRBV7-9, the J call TRBJ1-1, with TRBD1 as a possible D gene (5 bases). In germline, CDR1 is SEHNR, CDR2 FQNEAQ (reference sequence). V gave up 8 bases and J gave up 0 bases, with 13 bases separating them. The CDR3 has 14 residues. The CDR3 spells CASPQGTLNTEAFF. CDR3 in DNA: TGTGCCAGCCCCCAAGGGACCTTGAACACTGAAGCTTTCTTT.

V is TRBV12-3 or TRBV12-4 and J is TRBJ2-1, with 7 positions matching TRBD2. The CDR3 covers 15 residues. V was pared by 5 bases and J by 9 bases, with 13 bases of the junction left unmatched. The CDR3 coding sequence is TGTGCCAGCAGTCAGTACGGCGGGTCGGGGGGTGAGCAGTTCTTC. It translates to CASSQYGGSGGEQFF.

The sample holds a few counts of this clonotype. The genes are TRBV6-5 and TRBJ2-7, with D maybe TRBD1 (6 bases). The germline V gene encodes CDR1 MNHEY and CDR2 SVGAGI. V was pared by 4 bases and J by 3 bases, with 19 bases between. The CDR3 runs 16 residues. The CDR3 DNA sequence: TGTGCCAGCAGTTCCCCGGGCAGGGGAAGGGTCTACGAGCAGTACTTC. Translation: CASSSPGRGRVYEQYF.

This clonotype was counted a few times. This chain connects TRBV7-2 to TRBJ2-2, with 9 bases that match TRBD2. CDR1 is SGHTA and CDR2 is FQGNSA in the germline V gene. Trimming cost V 5 bases and J 7 bases; bases outside gene matches: 8. This CDR3 spans 15 amino acids. The CDR3 nucleotides read TGTGCCAGCAGCGTTCTAGCGGGGACGGGCGGGGAGCTGTTTTTT. Translated: CASSVLAGTGGELFF. The full variable domain, its missing parts supplied by reference TRBV7-2 and TRBJ2-2, is GAGVSQSPSNKVTEKGKDVELRCDPISGHTALYWYRQSLGQGLEFLIYFQGNSAPDKSGLPSDRFSAERTGGSVSTLTIQRTQQEDSAVYLCASSVLAGTGGELFFGEGSRLTVL.

This clonotype was seen a few times. The genes are TRBV12-3 or TRBV12-4 and TRBJ1-2; D remains unclear. Trimming shortened V by 6 bases and J by 3 bases, and 11 bases separated the two germline ends. The CDR3 is made up of 13 amino acids. The CDR3 here is CASSNKAYYGYTF. Here the CDR3 DNA reads TGTGCCAGCAGCAACAAAGCATACTATGGCTACACCTTC.

The chain carries TRBV12-3 or TRBV12-4 and TRBJ2-7; possibly TRBD1 for D (6 bases). V lost 6 bases to trimming and J lost 6 bases, with 18 bases between them. The CDR3 sequence is 14 residues long. The CDR3 bases are TGTGCCAGCAGAAATACAGGGTCGTCTAGCGAGCAGTACTTC. This translates into CASRNTGSSSEQYF.

The chain has TRBV7-2 and TRBJ2-7; possibly TRBD2 for D (6 bases). Germline V CDR1 and CDR2: SGHTA, FQGNSA. There are 15 residues in the CDR3. The V gene lost 2 bases and the J gene lost 3 bases, with 14 bases spanning the gap. The CDR3 sequence is CASSLYPGELYEQYF. The DNA of the CDR3 is TGTGCCAGCAGCTTATACCCGGGAGAACTCTACGAGCAGTACTTC.

This clonotype turned up a few times. The V gene is TRBV28, the J gene TRBJ2-2; D not certain. The V end was cut by 10 bases, the J end by 1 base, with 10 bases between. CDR1 and CDR2 from the germline V gene are MDHEN and SYDVKM. The CDR3 extends over 13 amino acids. The CDR3 spells CATQKGNTGELFF. The CDR3 DNA sequence: TGTGCCACTCAGAAGGGGAACACCGGGGAGCTGTTTTTT.

The rearrangement joins TRBV30 to TRBJ2-1; 8 bases map to TRBD2. The junction had 9 bases not matched to a gene; V was cut back by 0 bases and J by 8 bases. In germline, CDR1 is GTSNPN, CDR2 SVGIG (reference sequence). The CDR3 totals 15 residues. CDR3 DNA sequence: TGTGCCTGGAGTGTCGGTAGCGGGATAAGTTATGAGCAGTTCTTC. The encoded protein is CAWSVGSGISYEQFF. The whole variable domain, filled in from reference TRBV30 and TRBJ2-1, reads SQTIHQWPATLVQPVGSPLSLECTVEGTSNPNLYWYRQAAGRGLQLLFYSVGIGQISSEVPQNLSASRPQDRQFILSSKKLLLSDSGFYLCAWSVGSGISYEQFFGPGTRLTVL.

This clonotype was seen a few times. The chain employs TRBV20-1 and TRBJ2-7; no reliable D call. Trimming cost V 0 bases and J 3 bases, with 6 bases left between them. Looked up from germline, CDR1 is DFQATT and CDR2 is SNEGSKA (reference sequence). This CDR3 is 12 amino acids long. Here the CDR3 reads CSARDRNYEQYF. The CDR3 DNA is TGCAGTGCTAGAGACAGGAACTACGAGCAGTACTTC.

The sample holds a few counts of this clonotype. The J gene is TRBJ2-5, the V gene TRBV18; no clear D. The CDR3 is 13 amino acids. The germline gives CDR1 KGHSH, CDR2 LQKENI. Between the trimmed V and J ends, which lost 4 bases and 3 bases, there was a span of 9 bases. The DNA for the CDR3 is TGTGCCAGCTCACGGAATGTAGAAGAGACCCAGTACTTC. Its protein product is CASSRNVEETQYF.

The chain recombines TRBV29-1 with TRBJ2-5; D not resolved. The germline V and J ends were trimmed by 8 bases and 5 bases, with 18 bases remaining between them. The CDR3 has 13 residues. Germline lookup yields CDR1 SQVTM and CDR2 ANQGSEA. In DNA form, the CDR3 reads TGCAGCTATATTCAGAGGTTTGGGGAGACCCAGTACTTC. It translates to CSYIQRFGETQYF.

The CDR3 sequence is CASSIVGGFYEQYF. As DNA, the CDR3 is TGTGCCAGTAGTATAGTTGGGGGTTTCTACGAGCAGTACTTC. The genes are TRBV19 and TRBJ2-7; tentatively, D is TRBD1 or TRBD2 (5 bases each). V lost 1 base and J lost 3, with 10 bases in between. The CDR3 sequence is 14 residues long. The V gene's germline CDR1 is LNHDA and CDR2 SQIVND (reference sequence).

The J gene is TRBJ1-1, the V gene TRBV7-8; the match to TRBD1 covers 7 bases. V was pared by 4 bases and J by 0 bases, with 8 bases of the junction left unmatched. Germline-derived CDR1 and CDR2 are SGHVS and FQNEAQ. This CDR3 has 16 residues. The CDR3: CASSSGQVLMNTEAFF. As DNA, the CDR3 is TGTGCCAGCAGCTCTGGACAGGTCCTCATGAACACTGAAGCTTTCTTT.

This clonotype was seen ten or more times. The DNA of the CDR3 is TGCAGTGCTGCGGGCGGGGCGCGGTACGAGCAGTACTTC. Encoded protein: CSAAGGARYEQYF. The chain joins TRBV20-1 to TRBJ2-7; perhaps TRBD2 as D (6 bases). Trimming took 5 bases from V and 4 from J, leaving 15 bases between them. CDR1 and CDR2 (germline): DFQATT, SNEGSKA (reference sequence). The CDR3 extends over 13 amino acids.

This sequence joins TRBV12-3 or TRBV12-4 and TRBJ2-7; D may match TRBD1 or TRBD2 (7 bases each). V lost 5 bases, J lost 3 bases, and 14 bases lay in between. The CDR3 is 14 amino acids. DNA of the CDR3: TGTGCCAGCAGTCGCGGGAGACAGGGCTACGAGCAGTACTTC. It yields the protein CASSRGRQGYEQYF.

The table lists this clonotype with many counts. V and J are TRBV11-3 and TRBJ2-6, with TRBD2 identical over 13 bases. The CDR3 totals 17 residues. The trim removed 1 base at V and 3 bases at J, leaving 0 bases unmatched. Germline V gives CDR1 SGHNT, CDR2 YENEEA. CDR3: CASSLGTSGSGANVLTF. DNA for the CDR3: TGTGCCAGCAGCTTAGGGACTAGCGGGAGTGGGGCCAACGTCCTGACTTTC. The full variable domain, with the rest looked up from reference TRBV11-3 and TRBJ2-6, is EAGVVQSPRYKIIEKKQPVAFWCNPISGHNTLYWYLQNLGQGPELLIRYENEEAVDDSQLPKDRFSAERLKGVDSTLKIQPAELGDSAVYLCASSLGTSGSGANVLTFGAGSRLTVL.

This clonotype has at least ten counts. V and J are TRBV20-1 and TRBJ2-7, with D tentatively TRBD2 (6 bases). Germline V gives CDR1 DFQATT, CDR2 SNEGSKA (reference sequence). The CDR3 covers 13 residues. V was trimmed by 3 bases and J by 3 bases, leaving 12 bases between them. CDR3 sequence: CSASSGEDYEQYF. As DNA, the CDR3 is TGCAGTGCTAGCTCGGGGGAGGACTACGAGCAGTACTTC.

This clonotype was detected a few times. The genes are TRBV4-1 and TRBJ2-7, with 9 bases lining up with TRBD1. The CDR3 loop spans 15 amino acids. V lost 2 bases and J lost 2; bases outside the gene matches: 4. Germline CDR1 MGHRA, CDR2 YSYEKL. The CDR3 protein is CASSQTGGTTYEQYF. The CDR3 nucleotides read TGCGCCAGCAGCCAAACAGGGGGCACGACCTACGAGCAGTACTTC.

The CDR3 region has the DNA TGTGCCAGCAGCTCTTCTGAAGGAGAGACCCAGTACTTC. Translating gives CASSSSEGETQYF. This chain links TRBV3-1 with TRBJ2-5, with D uncertain. Trimming removed 5 bases from V and 4 bases from J, with 11 bases in between. This CDR3 spans 13 amino acids. Germline assignment: CDR1 LGHDT and CDR2 YNNKEL (reference sequence).